This T cell receptor beta chain derives from a study of T cells after yellow fever vaccination. Study background: It was SMART-Seq v4 Ultra Low Input that prepared the fractions with low cell numbers. Study-level findings and limits: Boosting was followed by the reappearance of most primary-vaccination clones (roughly 96% CD4, about 90% CD8).

This clonotype was seen only a few times. What it binds is unknown. TCRdb reanalysed the 5' RACE reads using MiXCR and keeps one entry per CDR3 protein. The profile covers hundreds of thousands of distinct CDR3 sequences, with around 3.6% appearing a single time and about 25% taken by the ten largest. The CDR3 is 13 amino acids. Trimming took 5 bases from V and 7 from J; bases not matched to a gene: 4. The origin of this receptor is a young man who received the YFV17D yellow fever vaccine. The sequenced sample was PBMCs, obtained on the day of the yellow fever booster vaccination. V gene TRBV12-3 or TRBV12-4 combines with J gene TRBJ2-2; TRBD1 matches 7 bases. The CDR3 region is CASSLQGSGELFF. DNA of the CDR3: TGTGCCAGCAGTCTACAGGGGAGCGGGGAGCTGTTTTTT.